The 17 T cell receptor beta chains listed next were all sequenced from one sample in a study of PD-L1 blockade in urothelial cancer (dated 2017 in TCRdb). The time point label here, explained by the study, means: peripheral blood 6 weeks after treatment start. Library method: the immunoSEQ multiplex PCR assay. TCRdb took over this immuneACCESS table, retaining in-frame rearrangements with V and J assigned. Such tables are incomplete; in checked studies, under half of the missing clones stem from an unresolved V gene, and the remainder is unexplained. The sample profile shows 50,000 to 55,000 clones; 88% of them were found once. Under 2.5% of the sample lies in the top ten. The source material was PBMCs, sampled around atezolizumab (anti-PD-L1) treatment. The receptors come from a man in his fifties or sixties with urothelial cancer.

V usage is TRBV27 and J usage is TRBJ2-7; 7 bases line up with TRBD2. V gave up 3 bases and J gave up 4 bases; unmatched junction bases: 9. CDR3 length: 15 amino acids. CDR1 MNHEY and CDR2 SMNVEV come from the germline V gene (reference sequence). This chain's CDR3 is CASSFSSGNRYEQYF. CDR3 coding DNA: TGTGCCAGCAGTTTCTCTAGCGGAAATCGATACGAGCAGTACTTC.

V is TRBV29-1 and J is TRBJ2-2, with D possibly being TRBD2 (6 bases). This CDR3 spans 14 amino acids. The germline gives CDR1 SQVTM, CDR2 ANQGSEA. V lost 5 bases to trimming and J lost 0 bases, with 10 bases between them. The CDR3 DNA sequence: TGCAGCGTTTTATCGGGAGCGAACACCGGGGAGCTGTTTTTT. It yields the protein CSVLSGANTGELFF.

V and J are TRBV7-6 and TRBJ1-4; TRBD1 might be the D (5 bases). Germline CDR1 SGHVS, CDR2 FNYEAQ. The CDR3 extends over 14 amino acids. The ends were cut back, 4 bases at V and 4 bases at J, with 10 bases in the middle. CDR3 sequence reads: CASSSDSRNEKLFF. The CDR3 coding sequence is TGTGCCAGCAGCTCCGACAGTCGTAATGAAAAACTGTTTTTT.

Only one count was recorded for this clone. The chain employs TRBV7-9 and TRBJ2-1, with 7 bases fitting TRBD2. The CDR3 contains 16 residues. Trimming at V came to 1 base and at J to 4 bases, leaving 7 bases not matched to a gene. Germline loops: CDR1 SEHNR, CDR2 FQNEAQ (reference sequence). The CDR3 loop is CASSLGQRRGYNEQFF. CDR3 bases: TGTGCCAGCAGCTTAGGCCAGAGGCGGGGGTACAATGAGCAGTTCTTC.

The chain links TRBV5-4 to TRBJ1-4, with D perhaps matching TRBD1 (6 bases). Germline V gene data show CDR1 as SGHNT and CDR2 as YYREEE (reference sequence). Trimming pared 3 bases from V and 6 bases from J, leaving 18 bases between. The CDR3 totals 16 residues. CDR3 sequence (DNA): TGTGCCAGCAGCTCAACTACAGGGCTATCGTATGAAAAACTGTTTTTT. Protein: CASSSTTGLSYEKLFF.

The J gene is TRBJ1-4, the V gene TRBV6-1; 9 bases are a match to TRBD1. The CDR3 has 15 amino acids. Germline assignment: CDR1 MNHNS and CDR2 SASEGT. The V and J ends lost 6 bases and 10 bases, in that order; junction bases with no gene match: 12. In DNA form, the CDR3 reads TGTGCCAGCAGGGCCACAGGGGGCTGGGAGGGAAAACTGTTTTTT. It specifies CASRATGGWEGKLFF.

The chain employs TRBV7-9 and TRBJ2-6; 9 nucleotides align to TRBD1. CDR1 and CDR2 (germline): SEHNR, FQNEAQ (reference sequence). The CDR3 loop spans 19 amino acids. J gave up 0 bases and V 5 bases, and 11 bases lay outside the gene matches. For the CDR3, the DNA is TGTGCCAGCAGCAAAACACAGGGGGCGAGCATCTCTGGGGCCAACGTCCTGACTTTC. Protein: CASSKTQGASISGANVLTF.

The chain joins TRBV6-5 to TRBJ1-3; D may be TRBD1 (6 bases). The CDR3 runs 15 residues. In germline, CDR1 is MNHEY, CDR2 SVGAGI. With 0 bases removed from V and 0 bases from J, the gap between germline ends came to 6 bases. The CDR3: CASSYSDSSGNTIYF. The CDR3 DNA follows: TGTGCCAGCAGTTACTCGGACAGCTCTGGAAACACCATATATTTT.

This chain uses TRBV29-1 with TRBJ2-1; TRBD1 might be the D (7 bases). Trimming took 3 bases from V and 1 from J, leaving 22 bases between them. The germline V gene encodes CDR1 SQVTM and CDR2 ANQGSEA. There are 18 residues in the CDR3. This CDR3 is CSVDWDRGRRGSYNEQFF. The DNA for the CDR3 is TGCAGCGTTGACTGGGACAGAGGGCGGAGGGGATCCTACAATGAGCAGTTCTTC.

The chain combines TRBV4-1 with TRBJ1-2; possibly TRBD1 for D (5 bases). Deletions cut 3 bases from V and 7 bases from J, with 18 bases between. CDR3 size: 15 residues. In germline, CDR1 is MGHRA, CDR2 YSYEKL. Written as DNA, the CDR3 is TGCGCCAGCAGCCACCCGGCAGGGAAAGGTGGTGGCTACACCTTC. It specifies CASSHPAGKGGGYTF.

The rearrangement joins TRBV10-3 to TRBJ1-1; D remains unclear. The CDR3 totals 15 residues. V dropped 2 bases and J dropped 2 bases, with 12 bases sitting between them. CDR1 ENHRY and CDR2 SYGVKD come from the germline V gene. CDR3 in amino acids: CAISELEFGNTEAFF. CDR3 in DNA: TGTGCCATCAGTGAGCTGGAGTTCGGTAACACTGAAGCTTTCTTT.

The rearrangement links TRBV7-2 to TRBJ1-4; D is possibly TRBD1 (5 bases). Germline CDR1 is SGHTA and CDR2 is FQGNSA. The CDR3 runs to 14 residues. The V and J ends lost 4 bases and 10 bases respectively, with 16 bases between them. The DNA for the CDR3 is TGTGCCAGCAGCTCGGGACCCATGGGGGGAAAACTGTTTTTT. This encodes CASSSGPMGGKLFF.

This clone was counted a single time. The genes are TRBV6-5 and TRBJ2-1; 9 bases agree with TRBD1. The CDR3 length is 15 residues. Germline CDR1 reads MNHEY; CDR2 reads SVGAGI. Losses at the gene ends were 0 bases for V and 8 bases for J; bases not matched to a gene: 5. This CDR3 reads CASSYSGTGYYEQFF. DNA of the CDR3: TGTGCCAGCAGTTACTCCGGGACAGGGTACTATGAGCAGTTCTTC.

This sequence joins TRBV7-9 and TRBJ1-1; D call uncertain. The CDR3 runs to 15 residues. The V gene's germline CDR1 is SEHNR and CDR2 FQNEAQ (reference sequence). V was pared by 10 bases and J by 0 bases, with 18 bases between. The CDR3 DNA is TGTGCCACCCAATTACCGGGGTCCATGAACACTGAAGCTTTCTTT. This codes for CATQLPGSMNTEAFF.

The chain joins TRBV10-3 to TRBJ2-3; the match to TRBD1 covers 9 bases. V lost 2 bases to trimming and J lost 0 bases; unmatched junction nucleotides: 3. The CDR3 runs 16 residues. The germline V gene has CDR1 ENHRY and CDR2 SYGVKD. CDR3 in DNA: TGTGCCATCAGTGAGGCTGGGACAGGGAGCACAGATACGCAGTATTTT. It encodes CAISEAGTGSTDTQYF.

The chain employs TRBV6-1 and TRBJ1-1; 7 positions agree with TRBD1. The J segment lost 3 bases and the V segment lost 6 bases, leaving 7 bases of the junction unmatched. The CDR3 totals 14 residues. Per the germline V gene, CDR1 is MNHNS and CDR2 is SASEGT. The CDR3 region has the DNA TGTGCCAGCAGACGAGGGGGCCTGTACACTGAAGCTTTCTTT. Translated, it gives CASRRGGLYTEAFF.

CDR3 residues: CASSYDRGSAEQYF. CDR3 bases: TGTGCCAGCAGTTACGATAGGGGGTCCGCCGAGCAGTACTTC. V gene TRBV6-5 combines with J gene TRBJ2-7; D is perhaps TRBD1 (6 bases). Germline-derived CDR1 and CDR2 are MNHEY and SVGAGI. V lost 2 bases and J 6 bases, leaving 14 bases between the germline ends. The CDR3 spans 14 residues.